Listed below are T cell receptor beta chains from one sample, sequenced in a study of shared clonotypes between healthy human individuals. Sequencing was performed with immunoSEQ multiplex PCR; in TCRdb, only in-frame clones are kept and a portion is missing. Here the sample spans roughly 480,000 clones, around 80% being singletons. Material for sequencing was PBMCs. These receptors all come from a woman aged 40 to 55 in good health. Some clones in this sample may be carry-over from other donors' samples. Both conserved end residues are part of each CDR3. A D gene is named only where the DNA matches it firmly. The size field is filled for only some rows; it gives once, few, many or a size class.

D gene	clone size	V gene	J gene	CDR3 protein	CDR3 DNA
NA	NA	TRBV10-1	TRBJ1-4	CASSPGTMVEKLFF	TGCGCCAGCAGCCCCGGGACGATGGTAGAAAAACTGTTTTTT
NA	NA	TRBV7-9	TRBJ2-1	CASSLALGGGNEQFF	TGTGCCAGCAGCTTAGCCCTCGGCGGCGGAAATGAGCAGTTCTTC
TRBD1	NA	TRBV30	TRBJ1-5	CAWSGGDRVNQPQHF	TGTGCCTGGAGTGGGGGGGACAGGGTTAATCAGCCCCAGCATTTT
NA	NA	TRBV5-1	TRBJ2-1	CASSLVQPGDEQFF	TGCGCCAGCAGCTTGGTACAGCCTGGCGATGAGCAGTTCTTC
TRBD2	NA	TRBV7-2	TRBJ2-5	CASSLNSGSGKTQYF	TGTGCCAGCAGCTTAAATAGCGGGAGTGGGAAGACCCAGTACTTC
TRBD2	NA	TRBV7-9	TRBJ2-5	CASSFRVGGETQYF	TGTGCCAGCAGCTTTAGAGTGGGAGGGGAGACCCAGTACTTC
TRBD1	few	TRBV5-1	TRBJ1-1	CASSLRDRDATEAFF	TGCGCCAGCAGCTTAAGGGACAGGGACGCCACTGAAGCTTTCTTT
TRBD2	few	TRBV2	TRBJ2-7	CASSEGGLAGHEQYF	TGTGCCAGCAGTGAAGGTGGACTAGCGGGCCACGAGCAGTACTTC
NA	NA	TRBV2	TRBJ2-3	CASSELVGAEDTQYF	TGTGCCAGCAGTGAATTAGTGGGGGCCGAAGATACGCAGTATTTT
NA	NA	TRBV6-5	TRBJ2-2	CASRPRVTGELFF	TGTGCCAGCAGACCCAGGGTGACCGGGGAGCTGTTTTTT
NA	once	TRBV27	TRBJ1-4	CASSRRATIGATNEKLFF	TGTGCCAGCAGTCGAAGGGCCACAATCGGCGCAACTAATGAAAAACTGTTTTTT
NA	NA	TRBV9	TRBJ1-2	CASSGIYGYTF	TGTGCCAGCTCAGGGATCTATGGCTACACCTTC
NA	NA	TRBV2	TRBJ2-1	CASSEVRAGEQFF	TGTGCCAGCAGTGAAGTCCGAGCTGGTGAGCAGTTCTTC
NA	NA	TRBV7-2	TRBJ2-1	CASSLDRSSYNEQFF	TGTGCCAGCAGCTTAGACCGTAGCTCCTACAATGAGCAGTTCTTC
TRBD2	once	TRBV2	TRBJ2-3	CASSLLAASTDTQYF	TGTGCCAGCAGCCTTCTAGCGGCTAGCACAGATACGCAGTATTTT
TRBD1	once	TRBV30	TRBJ1-3	CAWSRGGTGTLNTIYF	TGTGCCTGGAGCCGCGGAGGGACAGGGACCTTAAACACCATATATTTT
TRBD2	NA	TRBV10-3	TRBJ2-7	CAISEVAGVDEQYF	TGTGCCATCAGTGAAGTGGCGGGAGTAGACGAGCAGTACTTC
NA	NA	TRBV5-1	TRBJ2-5	CASRLRGGGPGETQYF	TGCGCCAGCAGGCTGAGAGGGGGAGGGCCGGGGGAGACCCAGTACTTC
NA	NA	TRBV7-9	TRBJ2-7	CASSPVVRRVNEQYF	TGTGCCAGCAGCCCGGTGGTCAGGAGGGTCAACGAGCAGTACTTC
NA	NA	TRBV28	TRBJ1-3	CASSLLGGSVFANTIYF	TGTGCCAGCAGTTTATTGGGAGGCTCTGTATTCGCGAACACCATATATTTT